The sample holds one count of the clone carrying this TCR beta chain. As yet, its antigen is unknown. The treatment is: about 20 received Ad26.COV2.S at low or high dose, single or two shots; about 5 received placebo; per-sample allocation not given. Sample collection was performed on day 63 after the first vaccine or placebo injection. The data stem from a study of Ad26.COV2.S vaccination and SARS-CoV-2 variants. Broader study findings: Analyses of TCR breadth and depth may have underestimated total T cell responses. Spike-specific TCR breadth was greater in vaccine than placebo recipients. Breadth measured for non-spike TCRs was similar across vaccine and placebo recipients.

Only in-frame clones appear in the TCRdb table, and some are missing; sequencing was by immunoSEQ multiplex PCR. The table lists around 300,000 clones, 88% of them singletons. CDR1 LNHDA and CDR2 SQIVND come from the germline V gene (reference sequence). Trimming stripped 5 bases from V and 2 bases from J, with 10 bases between. This CDR3 is 13 amino acids long. This sequence originates from a person between 18 and 65 years old who received the Ad26.COV2.S COVID-19 vaccine or a placebo. The sequences come from peripheral blood, collected in a trial of Ad26.COV2.S vaccine versus placebo. The chain combines TRBV19 with TRBJ2-7; tentatively, D is TRBD2 (5 bases). CDR3 sequence (DNA): TGTGCCAGTAGTCCAGGACTGACCTACGAGCAGTACTTC. It codes for CASSPGLTYEQYF.